This is a list of T cell receptor beta chains from one sample in a study of cytomegalovirus exposure and HLA in healthy donors. Produced via immunoSEQ multiplex PCR; TCRdb's table is partial and in-frame only. The table has under 200,000 clones, roughly four fifths seen once. Sequencing used PBMCs. These receptors all come from a male donor in good health and CMV-seropositive. The CDR3 runs from the conserved cysteine through the conserved F or W. The order of the fields is V gene, CDR3 length, clone size, J gene, D gene, CDR3 DNA, CDR3 protein. D genes are given only for firm matches. Not all rows give a size; the values are once, few, many and, for expanded clones, a class.

TRBV6-6	14	NA	TRBJ1-4	NA	TGTGCCAGCAGGTTGACAGGTCTGGGGGAAAAACTGTTTTTT	CASRLTGLGEKLFF
TRBV9	15	few	TRBJ2-3	NA	TGTGCCAGCAGCGTAGTTTCCAGTCCCACAGATACGCAGTATTTT	CASSVVSSPTDTQYF
TRBV4-3	16	NA	TRBJ2-7	TRBD2	TGCGCCAGCAGCCAAGAGCCCGGGAGGGCCTTCTTCGAGCAGTACTTC	CASSQEPGRAFFEQYF
TRBV28	12	NA	TRBJ2-7	NA	TGTGCCAGCGGGCAGTACTCCTACGAGCAGTACTTC	CASGQYSYEQYF
TRBV9	19	NA	TRBJ2-1	TRBD2	TGTGCCAGCAGCCCCAGGACTAGCGGGGGGGCACTTTCTAGCAATGAGCAGTTCTTC	CASSPRTSGGALSSNEQFF
TRBV6-6	13	NA	TRBJ2-1	TRBD1	TGTGCCAGCAGTGACCCACCTGACAGGGGGCAGTTCTTC	CASSDPPDRGQFF
TRBV6-5	13	NA	TRBJ2-1	NA	TGTGCCAGCAGGTCACAGAGCTACAATGAGCAGTTCTTC	CASRSQSYNEQFF
TRBV15	16	NA	TRBJ1-3	NA	TGTGCCACCAGCAGGCGGCAAAGGAGCTCTGGAAACACCATATATTTT	CATSRRQRSSGNTIYF
TRBV10-3	14	few	TRBJ2-7	TRBD1	TGTGCCATCAGCTCCGGGACAGGAGCCTACGAGCAGTACTTC	CAISSGTGAYEQYF
TRBV7-9	16	few	TRBJ2-7	TRBD1	TGTGCCAGCAGCCCAGACCCGGGACAGGCGGCCTACGAGCAGTACTTC	CASSPDPGQAAYEQYF
TRBV30	15	NA	TRBJ1-4	NA	TGTGCCTGGAGCGGAGGGTGGGGGACTAATGAAAAACTGTTTTTT	CAWSGGWGTNEKLFF
TRBV27	14	NA	TRBJ2-7	NA	TGTGCCAGCAGTTTGACACTCACGGCCTACGAGCAGTACTTC	CASSLTLTAYEQYF
TRBV5-1	13	NA	TRBJ2-7	NA	TGCGCCAGCAGCTTGGACAGAGCCTACGAGCAGTACTTC	CASSLDRAYEQYF
TRBV9	14	NA	TRBJ2-5	NA	TGTGCCAGCAGCGACGGGACATTTCAAGAGACCCAGTACTTC	CASSDGTFQETQYF
TRBV18	14	NA	TRBJ2-4	TRBD1	TGTGCCAGCTCAGAGACAGGGGGTAGAAACATTCAGTACTTC	CASSETGGRNIQYF
TRBV5-8	16	NA	TRBJ2-1	NA	TGTGCCAGCAGCTCTCCGGAGGGAGGCGGTAAAAATGAGCAGTTCTTC	CASSSPEGGGKNEQFF
TRBV9	15	NA	TRBJ2-7	TRBD1	TGTGCCAGCAGCACACGGGACAGGGGAACAGAAGAGCAGTACTTC	CASSTRDRGTEEQYF
TRBV27	18	NA	TRBJ2-1	TRBD2	TGTGCCAGCAGTTTTCTAGTTATGGGCCTAGCGGACTACAATGAGCAGTTCTTC	CASSFLVMGLADYNEQFF
TRBV2	13	NA	TRBJ2-1	TRBD2	TGTGCCAGCAGTGGGAGGCTAGCGGATGAGCAGTTCTTC	CASSGRLADEQFF
TRBV7-9	14	NA	TRBJ2-1	NA	TGTGCCAGCACTCCCAAGGACACCTACAATGAGCAGTTCTTC	CASTPKDTYNEQFF
TRBV6-5	14	NA	TRBJ1-2	TRBD1	TGTGCCAGCAGTAGACAGGGAGTGGAGTCTGGCTACACCTTC	CASSRQGVESGYTF
TRBV7-6	17	NA	TRBJ2-1	NA	TGTGCCAGCAGCTTAGTGATACGGACCACGGGGTCCAATGAGCAGTTCTTC	CASSLVIRTTGSNEQFF
TRBV18	15	once	TRBJ1-2	TRBD1	TGTGCCAGCTCACCCTGGGACAGAACCTACTATGGCTACACCTTC	CASSPWDRTYYGYTF
TRBV9	17	NA	TRBJ2-1	NA	TGTGCCAGCAGCGTAGATCTTGAGCTGCGCCCCTACAATGAGCAGTTCTTC	CASSVDLELRPYNEQFF
TRBV5-3	14	NA	TRBJ2-2	NA	TGTGCCAGAAGCTTGAATGAGGGCACCGGGGAGCTGTTTTTT	CARSLNEGTGELFF
TRBV4-1	15	NA	TRBJ2-7	TRBD2	TGCGCCAGCAGCCAAGGCCTAGCGGGGCCCTACGAGCAGTACTTC	CASSQGLAGPYEQYF
TRBV9	15	NA	TRBJ2-1	TRBD1	TGTGCCAGCAGCGCCCCAGGGGGCCGTAGAGATGAGCAGTTCTTC	CASSAPGGRRDEQFF
TRBV13	16	once	TRBJ2-5	TRBD2	TGTGCCAGCAGCCAGAAAACTAGCGGGAGGTCTGAGACCCAGTACTTC	CASSQKTSGRSETQYF
TRBV5-1	15	once	TRBJ2-3	TRBD1	TGCGCCAGCAGCGTCCAGGGGGCGGACACAGATACGCAGTATTTT	CASSVQGADTDTQYF
TRBV6-1	18	once	TRBJ2-6	TRBD2	TGTGCCAGCAGTGAACTAGCGGTAACCTCCTCTGGGGCCAACGGCCTGACTTTC	CASSELAVTSSGANGLTF
TRBV11-2	16	NA	TRBJ1-1	NA	TGTGCCAGCAGGGTCTTCCCCTGGACGGGAAACACTGAAGCTTTCTTT	CASRVFPWTGNTEAFF
TRBV7-9	14	NA	TRBJ2-5	NA	TGTGCCAGCAGCCGTGTGCGATCACAAGAGACCCAGTACTTC	CASSRVRSQETQYF
TRBV6-6	14	NA	TRBJ1-5	NA	TGTGCCAGCAGTAGCGGGGTTCGCAATCAGCCCCAGCATTTT	CASSSGVRNQPQHF
TRBV5-6	15	NA	TRBJ2-7	TRBD1	TGTGCCAGCAGCTCATTACAGGGGGCCCTCTACGAGCAGTACTTC	CASSSLQGALYEQYF
TRBV5-1	16	NA	TRBJ2-1	NA	TGCGCCAGCAGCTTTTTTCCACAGGGTGGCTACAATGAGCAGTTCTTC	CASSFFPQGGYNEQFF
TRBV7-2	15	NA	TRBJ1-1	NA	TGTGCCAGCCAGTTACGGGACATATCGAACACTGAAGCTTTCTTT	CASQLRDISNTEAFF
TRBV5-4	13	NA	TRBJ1-1	TRBD1	TGTGCCAGCAGCCCCGGGACAGGGTTCGTGTCTTTCTTT	CASSPGTGFVSFF
TRBV6-1	15	NA	TRBJ1-2	TRBD1	TGTGCCAGCAGATACGACAGGGGGCGCGACAAAGGCTACACCTTC	CASRYDRGRDKGYTF
TRBV28	14	NA	TRBJ1-5	NA	TGTGCCAGCAGTCTGGTGGGGGGGGGTCAGCCCCAGCATTTT	CASSLVGGGQPQHF
TRBV30	16	NA	TRBJ2-5	TRBD1	TGTGCCTGGAGTCAACAGGGGCTCACCCTACAAGAGACCCAGTACTTC	CAWSQQGLTLQETQYF
TRBV21-1	14	NA	TRBJ2-4	NA	TGTGCCAGCAGCAAAGCCGAACTCAAAAACATTCAGTACTTC	CASSKAELKNIQYF
TRBV21-1	15	once	TRBJ1-2	NA	TGTGCCAGCAGCAAAGTCGGCAGGGGGCTGGAAGGCTACACCTTC	CASSKVGRGLEGYTF
TRBV25-1	16	NA	TRBJ2-7	TRBD1	TGTGCCAGCAGTGAAAGAAGGAGACAGGGGGCTTACGAGCAGTACTTC	CASSERRRQGAYEQYF
TRBV7-6	14	NA	TRBJ2-5	TRBD1	TGTGCCAGCAGCTTAGTAGGACAGGGAGAGACCCAGTACTTC	CASSLVGQGETQYF
TRBV5-6	14	NA	TRBJ2-5	TRBD2	TGTGCCAGCAGCCGCCCGGGGGGGCCAGAGACCCAGTACTTC	CASSRPGGPETQYF
TRBV2	14	NA	TRBJ2-5	NA	TGTGCCAGCAAATCCCGAAGAGCGGAAGAGACCCAGTACTTC	CASKSRRAEETQYF
TRBV5-4	15	NA	TRBJ1-4	TRBD1	TGTGCCAGCAGCTTGAAGGGACAGGGGGGTGAAAAACTGTTTTTT	CASSLKGQGGEKLFF
TRBV2	15	NA	TRBJ2-3	TRBD2	TGTGCCAGCAGTGTTAGGGCGGGAGGGGCAGATACGCAGTATTTT	CASSVRAGGADTQYF
TRBV30	14	NA	TRBJ1-4	NA	TGTGCCTGGAGTGTAATGGGAGGTGGTGAAAAACTGTTTTTT	CAWSVMGGGEKLFF
TRBV4-1	19	NA	TRBJ2-2	NA	TGCGCCAGCAGCCAAGCCGGAAATGTGGTCAGGGCGTACACCGGGGAGCTGTTTTTT	CASSQAGNVVRAYTGELFF
TRBV28	15	NA	TRBJ1-1	TRBD1	TGTGCCAGCAGTCCCTGGGACAGGTTCAGTGGGGAAGCTTTCTTT	CASSPWDRFSGEAFF
TRBV5-6	15	hyperexpanded	TRBJ2-5	NA	TGTGCCAGCAGCCTGGGTTGGGCAGGGGAAGAGACCCAGTACTTC	CASSLGWAGEETQYF
TRBV18	15	NA	TRBJ2-5	NA	TGTGCCAGCACTAGGACGTCCGCCCCCCAAGAGACCCAGTACTTC	CASTRTSAPQETQYF
TRBV14	15	NA	TRBJ2-7	NA	TGTGCCAGCAGCCTCTGGAGGACAGGGAGGGACGAGCAGTACTTC	CASSLWRTGRDEQYF
TRBV5-1	14	NA	TRBJ2-7	NA	TGCGCCAGCAGCTTGGCCGGAGTTTTTGGGGAGCAGTACTTC	CASSLAGVFGEQYF